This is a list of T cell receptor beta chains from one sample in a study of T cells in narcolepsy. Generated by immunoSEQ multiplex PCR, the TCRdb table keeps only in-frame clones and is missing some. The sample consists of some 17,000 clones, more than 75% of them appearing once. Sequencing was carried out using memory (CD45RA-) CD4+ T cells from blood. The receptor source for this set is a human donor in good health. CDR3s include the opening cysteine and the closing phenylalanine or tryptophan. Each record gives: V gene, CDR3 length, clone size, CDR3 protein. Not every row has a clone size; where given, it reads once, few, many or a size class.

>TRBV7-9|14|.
CASSLVRDNEKLFF
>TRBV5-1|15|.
CASSPQTGTNTEAFF
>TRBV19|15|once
CATSQVGGQNTEAFF
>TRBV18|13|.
CASSPSGAGELFF
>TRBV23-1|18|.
CASKTIPPRTGTPYEQYF
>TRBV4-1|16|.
CASSQEFHDHYNEQFF
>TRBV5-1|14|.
CASSLRTGNEKLFF
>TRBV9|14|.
CASSVVGGGDTQYF
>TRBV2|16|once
CASRGGIRRGPLKAFF
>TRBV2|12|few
CASSGNNYGYTF
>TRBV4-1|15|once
CASSQDRATNSPLHF
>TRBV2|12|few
CASSRDGLTQHF
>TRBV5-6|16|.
CASSRGGLSSSSEQYF
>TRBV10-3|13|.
CAISGPGGTEAFF
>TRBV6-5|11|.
CASSEPYEQYF
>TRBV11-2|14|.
CASSSLREQETQYF
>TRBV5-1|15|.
CASSPSTGEGEKLFF
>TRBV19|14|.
CASSIVGSTDTQYF